Sequencing of this T cell receptor (beta chain) was carried out in a study of OX40 agonist ivuxolimab in advanced cancers. Some clones are missing from TCRdb's copy, which holds only in-frame ones; the method was immunoSEQ multiplex PCR. This sample has 25,000 to 40,000 clones, with 70% to 90% found just once. CDR3 length equals 13 residues. V lost 4 bases and J lost 1, with 6 bases in between. Germline values: CDR1 MGHDK, CDR2 SYGVNS. This material consisted of CD4+ or CD8+ T cells sorted from blood, taken in a trial of the OX40 agonist ivuxolimab. V is TRBV25-1 and J is TRBJ2-3; D is undetermined. This clonotype was obtained from an adult with an advanced solid tumor such as melanoma, head and neck, liver or kidney cancer. The CDR3 here is CASSALGTDTQYF. In DNA form, the CDR3 reads TGTGCCAGCAGTGCTCTTGGCACAGATACGCAGTATTTT.